This record looks at one TCR beta chain sequence and its context. The sample belongs to a study of blood T cell repertoires in COVID-19. The CDR3 length is 15 residues. Trimming removed 5 bases from V and 1 base from J; junction bases left unmatched: 7. Germline CDR1 reads SGHTA; CDR2 reads FQGNSA. The data were produced by immunoSEQ multiplex PCR, yet TCRdb's version contains in-frame clones alone and is incomplete. The table shows some 260,000 clones, with approximately 90% occurring only once. The source is a woman in her thirties or forties who had recovered from COVID-19. The genes are TRBV7-2 and TRBJ1-1, with 7 bases that match TRBD1. Sequenced input: peripheral blood. CDR3 amino acids: CASSPRTGANTEAFF. DNA of the CDR3: TGTGCCAGCAGCCCCCGGACAGGCGCGAACACTGAAGCTTTCTTT.